The text below deals with one TCR beta chain. Antigen specificity is unknown. Profiled with immunoSEQ multiplex PCR; TCRdb holds only in-frame clones, not every one. The table has roughly 120,000 clones, about 86% seen once. This entry comes from a study of T cell responses to AZD1222 COVID-19 vaccine. Overall study: Second doses were pooled across both intervals (about 4 or about 12 weeks).

CDR3 length: 15 amino acids. The germline V gene encodes CDR1 LNHDA and CDR2 SQIVND (reference sequence). Unmatched junction bases numbered 6, after V lost 4 bases and J lost 2 bases. Study findings and constraints: Donor demographics were predominantly white British with a female majority; clonal diversity may be underestimated. Sampled repertoires all dated from after the peak T cell response. Unmutated variant regions are reportedly the target of nearly half of TCRs that are spike-specific.

V gene TRBV19 combines with J gene TRBJ2-3, with 7 positions matching TRBD1. Sequencing used peripheral blood, obtained on day 0 of AZD1222 vaccination. This clonotype was obtained from an adult in good health. The CDR3 protein is CASSSNRGHTDTQYF. The DNA of the CDR3 is TGTGCCAGTAGTAGTAACAGGGGACACACAGATACGCAGTATTTT.